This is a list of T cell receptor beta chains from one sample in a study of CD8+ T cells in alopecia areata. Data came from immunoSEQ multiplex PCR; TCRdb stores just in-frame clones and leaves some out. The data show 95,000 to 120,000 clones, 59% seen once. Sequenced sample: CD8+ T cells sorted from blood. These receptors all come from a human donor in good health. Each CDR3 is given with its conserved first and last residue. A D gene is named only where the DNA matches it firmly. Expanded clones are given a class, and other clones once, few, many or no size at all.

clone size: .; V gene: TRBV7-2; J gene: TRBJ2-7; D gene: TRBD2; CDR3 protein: CASSFSGASSYEQYF; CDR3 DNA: TGTGCCAGCAGCTTCAGCGGGGCCAGCTCCTACGAGCAGTACTTC
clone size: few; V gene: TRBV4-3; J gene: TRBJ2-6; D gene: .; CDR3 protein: CASSQDSAGAGANVLTF; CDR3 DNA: TGCGCCAGCAGCCAAGATAGCGCAGGGGCTGGGGCCAACGTCCTGACTTTC
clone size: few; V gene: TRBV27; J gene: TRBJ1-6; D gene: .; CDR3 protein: CASSSDASSYNSPLHF; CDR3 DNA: TGTGCCAGCAGTTCAGACGCGAGCTCCTATAATTCACCCCTCCACTTT
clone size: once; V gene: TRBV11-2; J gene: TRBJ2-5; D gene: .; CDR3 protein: CASSLGEAMQETQYF; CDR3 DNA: TGTGCCAGCAGCTTAGGGGAGGCGATGCAAGAGACCCAGTACTTC
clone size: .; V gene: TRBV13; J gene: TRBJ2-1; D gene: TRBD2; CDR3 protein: CASSLRGGASVNNEQFF; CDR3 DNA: TGTGCCAGCAGCCTTCGCGGGGGGGCCTCGGTTAACAATGAGCAGTTCTTC
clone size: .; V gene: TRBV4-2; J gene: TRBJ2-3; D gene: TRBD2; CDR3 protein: CASSQEERGGTDTQYF; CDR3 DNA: TGTGCCAGCAGCCAAGAGGAGCGGGGCGGCACAGATACGCAGTATTTT
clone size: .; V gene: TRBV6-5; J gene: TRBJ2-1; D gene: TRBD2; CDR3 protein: CASSLSGDYNEQFF; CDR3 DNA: TGTGCCAGCAGTCTTAGCGGGGACTACAATGAGCAGTTCTTC
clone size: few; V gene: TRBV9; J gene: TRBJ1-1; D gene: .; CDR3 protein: CASSGGHGIPTEAFF; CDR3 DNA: TGTGCCAGCAGCGGGGGACACGGCATCCCCACTGAAGCTTTCTTT
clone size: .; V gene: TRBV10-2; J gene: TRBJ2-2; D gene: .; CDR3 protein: CASEAQQNTGELFF; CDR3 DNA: TGCGCCAGCGAAGCCCAACAGAACACCGGGGAGCTGTTTTTT
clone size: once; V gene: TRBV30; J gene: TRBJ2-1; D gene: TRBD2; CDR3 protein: CAWSLGGGANEQFF; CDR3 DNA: TGTGCCTGGAGTTTAGGCGGGGGGGCCAATGAGCAGTTCTTC
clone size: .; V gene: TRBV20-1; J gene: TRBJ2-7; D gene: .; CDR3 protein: CSASLGYEQYF; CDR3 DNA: TGCAGTGCTAGCCTTGGATACGAGCAGTACTTC
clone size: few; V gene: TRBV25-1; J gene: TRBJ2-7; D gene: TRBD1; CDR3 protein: CASSLRDSSYEQYF; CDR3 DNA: TGTGCCAGCAGCCTCCGGGACAGCTCCTACGAGCAGTACTTC
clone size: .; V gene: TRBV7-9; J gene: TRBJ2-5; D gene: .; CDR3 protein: CASSNWSKETQYF; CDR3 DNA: TGTGCCAGCTCCAATTGGTCCAAAGAGACCCAGTACTTC
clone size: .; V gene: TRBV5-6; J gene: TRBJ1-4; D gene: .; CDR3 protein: CASSLSPGATNEKLFF; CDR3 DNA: TGTGCCAGCAGCTTGAGTCCAGGGGCAACTAATGAAAAACTGTTTTTT
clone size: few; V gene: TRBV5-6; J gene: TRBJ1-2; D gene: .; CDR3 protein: CASSLGSSYGYTF; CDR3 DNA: TGTGCCAGCAGCTTGGGGAGCTCGTATGGCTACACCTTC
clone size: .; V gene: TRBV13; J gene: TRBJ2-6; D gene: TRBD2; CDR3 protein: CASSLGGGTPSSGANVLTF; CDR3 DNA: TGTGCCAGCAGCTTAGGCGGGGGGACTCCAAGCTCTGGGGCCAACGTCCTGACTTTC
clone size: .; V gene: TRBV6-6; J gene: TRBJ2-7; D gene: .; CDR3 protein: CASSLGRLTEQYF; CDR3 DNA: TGTGCCAGCAGTTTGGGCCGGCTCACCGAGCAGTACTTC
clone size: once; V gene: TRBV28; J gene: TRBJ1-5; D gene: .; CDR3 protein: CASSLWGDSNQPQHF; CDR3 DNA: TGTGCCAGCAGTTTGTGGGGGGATAGCAATCAGCCCCAGCATTTT
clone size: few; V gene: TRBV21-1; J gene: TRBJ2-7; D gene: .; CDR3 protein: CASSYGTSGEYEQYF; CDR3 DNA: TGTGCCAGCAGCTATGGGACTAGCGGGGAGTACGAGCAGTACTTC
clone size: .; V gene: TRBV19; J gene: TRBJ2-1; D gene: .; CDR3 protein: CASSHGQSSYNEQFF; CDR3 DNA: TGTGCCAGTAGCCACGGACAGAGCTCCTACAATGAGCAGTTCTTC
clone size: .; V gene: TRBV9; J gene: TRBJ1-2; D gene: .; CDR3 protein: CASSVAVGGTNYGYTF; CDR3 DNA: TGTGCCAGCAGCGTAGCTGTTGGGGGGACTAACTATGGCTACACCTTC
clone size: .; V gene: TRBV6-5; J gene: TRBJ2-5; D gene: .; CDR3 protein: CASSSDIRQETQYF; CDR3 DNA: TGTGCCAGCAGTTCAGACATACGACAAGAGACCCAGTACTTC
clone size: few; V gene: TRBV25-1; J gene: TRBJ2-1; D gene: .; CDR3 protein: CASSGNEQFF; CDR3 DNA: TGTGCCAGCAGTGGTAATGAGCAGTTCTTC
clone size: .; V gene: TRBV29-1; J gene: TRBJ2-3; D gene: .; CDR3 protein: CSSITRGSSTDTQYF; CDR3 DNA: TGCAGCTCAATAACCCGGGGATCTAGCACAGATACGCAGTATTTT
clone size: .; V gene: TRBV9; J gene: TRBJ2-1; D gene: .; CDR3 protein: CASSVPADEQFF; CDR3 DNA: TGTGCCAGCAGCGTTCCAGCAGATGAGCAGTTCTTC
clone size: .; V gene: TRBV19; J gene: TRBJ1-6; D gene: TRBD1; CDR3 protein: CASSMWARTGLSPLHF; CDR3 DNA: TGTGCCAGTAGTATGTGGGCCCGGACAGGGCTTTCACCCCTCCACTTT
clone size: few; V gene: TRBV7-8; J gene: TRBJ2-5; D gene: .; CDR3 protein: CASSLEGNRETQYF; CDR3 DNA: TGTGCCAGCAGCTTAGAGGGGAACCGAGAGACCCAGTACTTC
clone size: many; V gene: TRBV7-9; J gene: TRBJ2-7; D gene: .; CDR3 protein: CASSQVTQGPAYEQYF; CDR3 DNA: TGTGCCAGCAGCCAAGTCACGCAGGGGCCGGCCTACGAGCAGTACTTC
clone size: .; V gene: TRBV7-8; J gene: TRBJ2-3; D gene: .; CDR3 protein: CASSLKLIISRGTDTQYF; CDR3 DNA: TGTGCCAGCAGTCTAAAGCTGATTATTAGCAGAGGCACAGATACGCAGTATTTT
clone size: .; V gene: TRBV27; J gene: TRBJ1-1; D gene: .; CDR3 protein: CASSPWQGTNTEAFF; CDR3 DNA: TGTGCCAGCAGCCCGTGGCAGGGCACGAACACTGAAGCTTTCTTT
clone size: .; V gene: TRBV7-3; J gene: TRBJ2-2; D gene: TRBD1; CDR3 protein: CASSLTTQGAGELFF; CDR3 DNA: TGTGCCAGCAGCTTAACGACCCAGGGGGCCGGGGAGCTGTTTTTT
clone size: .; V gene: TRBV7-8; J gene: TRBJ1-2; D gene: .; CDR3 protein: CASSQPGRHTYGYTF; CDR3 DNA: TGTGCCAGCAGCCAACCGGGACGCCACACTTATGGCTACACCTTC